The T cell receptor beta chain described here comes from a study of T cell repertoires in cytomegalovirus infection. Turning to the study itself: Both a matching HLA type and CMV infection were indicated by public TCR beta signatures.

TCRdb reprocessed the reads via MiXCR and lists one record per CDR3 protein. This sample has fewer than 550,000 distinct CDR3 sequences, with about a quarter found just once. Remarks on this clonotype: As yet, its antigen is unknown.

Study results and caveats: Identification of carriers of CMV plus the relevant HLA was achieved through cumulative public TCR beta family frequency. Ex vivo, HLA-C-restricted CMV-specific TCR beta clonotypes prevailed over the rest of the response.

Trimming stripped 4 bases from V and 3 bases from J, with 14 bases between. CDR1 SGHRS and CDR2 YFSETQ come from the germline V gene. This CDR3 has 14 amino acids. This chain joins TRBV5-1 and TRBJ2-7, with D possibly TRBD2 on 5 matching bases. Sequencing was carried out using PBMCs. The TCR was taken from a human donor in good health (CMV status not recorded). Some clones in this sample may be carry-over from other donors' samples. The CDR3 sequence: CASSLPSSGYEQYF. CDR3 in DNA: TGCGCCAGCAGCCTGCCCTCGAGCGGCTACGAGCAGTACTTC. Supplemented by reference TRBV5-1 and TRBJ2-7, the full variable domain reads KAGVTQTPRYLIKTRGQQVTLSCSPISGHRSVSWYQQTPGQGLQFLFEYFSETQRNKGNFPGRFSGRQFSNSRSEMNVSTLELGDSALYLCASSLPSSGYEQYFGPGTRLTVT.